The 3 T cell receptor beta chains given below trace back to one sample, sequenced in a study of sequential checkpoint blockade in melanoma. Sequenced by immunoSEQ multiplex PCR; TCRdb stores in-frame clones only, minus some. The table has more than 20,000 clones, roughly 86% seen once; the top ten hold around a tenth. As to treatment: randomized to nivolumab then ipilimumab (arm A) or the reverse (arm B). Sample: CD8+ T cells sorted from blood (inferred from file names), taken from a patient given nivolumab and ipilimumab in sequence. The source is a human donor with melanoma.

V gene TRBV6-5 combines with J gene TRBJ1-1, with D perhaps TRBD1 (6 bases). Trimming stripped 5 bases from V and 3 bases from J, with 16 bases between. Germline CDR1 MNHEY, CDR2 SVGAGI. The CDR3 spans 15 residues. CDR3 bases: TGTGCCAGCAGTCCCCGTACGGACAGAGACACTGAAGCTTTCTTT. This gives the protein CASSPRTDRDTEAFF.

The V and J genes are TRBV11-3 and TRBJ2-1; 8 nucleotides line up with TRBD2. Per germline, CDR1 SGHNT and CDR2 YENEEA. The CDR3 is 15 amino acids. The V and J ends lost 3 bases and 6 bases, in that order; junction bases with no gene match: 7. Here the CDR3 DNA reads TGTGCCAGCAGCTTGGGACTAGGCCCTGGCAATGAGCAGTTCTTC. It encodes CASSLGLGPGNEQFF.

This chain links TRBV27 with TRBJ2-1; TRBD2 aligns across 9 bases. CDR1 is MNHEY, CDR2 SMNVEV, per germline (reference sequence). The CDR3 spans 14 residues. J lost 5 bases, V lost 3 bases, and 2 bases had no gene match. The CDR3 region has the DNA TGTGCCAGCAGTTTCGGCGGGAGGGACAATGAGCAGTTCTTC. Its translation is CASSFGGRDNEQFF.